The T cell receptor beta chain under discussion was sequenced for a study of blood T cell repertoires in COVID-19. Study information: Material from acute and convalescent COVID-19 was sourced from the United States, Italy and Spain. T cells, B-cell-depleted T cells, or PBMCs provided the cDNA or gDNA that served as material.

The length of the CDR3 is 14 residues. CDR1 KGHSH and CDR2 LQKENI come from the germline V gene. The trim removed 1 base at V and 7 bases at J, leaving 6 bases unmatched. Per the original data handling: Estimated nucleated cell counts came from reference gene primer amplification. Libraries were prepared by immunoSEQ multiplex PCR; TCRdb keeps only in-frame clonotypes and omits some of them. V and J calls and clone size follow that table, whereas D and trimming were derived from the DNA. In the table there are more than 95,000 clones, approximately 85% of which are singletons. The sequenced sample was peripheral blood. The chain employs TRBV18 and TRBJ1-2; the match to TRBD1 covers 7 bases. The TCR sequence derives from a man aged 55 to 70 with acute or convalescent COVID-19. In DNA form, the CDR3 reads TGTGCCAGCTCACCACTTGGGACAGAGGTTGGCTACACCTTC. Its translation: CASSPLGTEVGYTF.